This T cell receptor (beta chain) was found in a study of T cell repertoires in cytomegalovirus infection. At the level of the study: Indications of both CMV infection and matching HLA type were provided by public TCR beta signatures.

Germline-derived CDR1 and CDR2 are ENHRY and SYGVKD. V gave up 6 bases and J gave up 11 bases, with 25 bases separating them. This CDR3 contains 15 residues. MiXCR was run by TCRdb on the reads, yielding one entry per CDR3 protein. The data show fewer than 900,000 distinct CDR3 sequences, 25% to 30% seen once. Turning to this clonotype: Its target is not known.

This chain links TRBV10-3 with TRBJ1-1; the D gene is possibly TRBD1 (5 bases). The sequencing here drew on cultured CD8+ T cells from PBMCs, taken from culture after CMV antigen stimulation. This TCR was recovered from a human donor in good health (CMV status not recorded). Some clones in this sample may be carry-over from other donors' samples. The CDR3 DNA follows: TGTGCCATCAGCAGTTGGGACGGAGAACCTCCTAGGGCTTTCTTT. Encoded protein: CAISSWDGEPPRAFF.